These T cell receptor beta chains were read from a single sample in a study of cytomegalovirus exposure and HLA in healthy donors. The protocol was immunoSEQ multiplex PCR, while the TCRdb copy is restricted to in-frame clones and leaves out a portion. The table lists tens of thousands of clones, more than 75% of them singletons, with over 5% in the top ten. Sequencing was carried out using PBMCs. The source of these receptors is a male donor in good health and CMV-seronegative. Each CDR3 is given with its conserved first and last residue. A D gene is named only where the DNA matches it firmly. Rows give clone size only sometimes, using once, few, many, or a class for an expanded clone.

j_call d_call v_call clone_size cdr3_aa
TRBJ1-5 NA TRBV2 NA CASTTVGGGIGEPQHF
TRBJ1-1 NA TRBV5-1 NA CASSPQGRFRNTEAFF
TRBJ2-5 NA TRBV9 NA CASSEGGHAQETQYF
TRBJ2-4 NA TRBV7-6 few CASSLNAGENIQYF
TRBJ2-1 NA TRBV5-6 once CASSLASRLQFF
TRBJ2-1 TRBD2 TRBV7-2 NA CASSQTGTSSNEQFF
TRBJ1-3 NA TRBV6-5 NA CASSYGQGTGNTIYF
TRBJ2-2 NA TRBV5-1 few CASISSPGGGTGELFF
TRBJ1-2 NA TRBV29-1 NA CSVGVWEQAFF
TRBJ2-5 TRBD2 TRBV30 once CAWSLLAGETQYF
TRBJ1-1 TRBD1 TRBV4-1 few CASSLRGTGMNTEAFF
TRBJ2-6 NA TRBV29-1 NA CSVHAGVGANVLTF
TRBJ2-1 TRBD2 TRBV11-3 NA CASSEGLAPEQFF
TRBJ1-1 NA TRBV5-6 NA CASSPTSENTEAFF
TRBJ2-2 NA TRBV19 once CASSYSFANTGELFF
TRBJ1-5 NA TRBV4-2 NA CASSQELATSQPQHF
TRBJ2-1 TRBD1 TRBV7-3 NA CASSPGQGAIYEQFF
TRBJ1-1 NA TRBV4-3 few CASSQDPHEPEAFF
TRBJ1-1 NA TRBV7-9 NA CASSLDSINTEAFF
TRBJ1-4 NA TRBV2 NA CASAGTPNEKLFF
TRBJ1-1 TRBD1 TRBV11-2 NA CASSLSGGETEAFF
TRBJ1-2 NA TRBV5-4 NA CASRGSGAGGYTF
TRBJ2-7 NA TRBV9 NA CASSPRQAYEQYF
TRBJ1-3 NA TRBV7-2 NA CASGLAASGNTIYF
TRBJ2-7 NA TRBV2 NA CASSAGTPSYEQYF
TRBJ2-1 NA TRBV7-8 NA CASSHEQGRLNNEQFF
TRBJ2-1 TRBD1 TRBV7-2 once CASSRRQGAHNEQFF
TRBJ2-7 NA TRBV30 NA CALEGAYEQYF
TRBJ1-1 TRBD1 TRBV6-4 NA CASSDRTGAEAFF
TRBJ1-2 NA TRBV5-6 NA CASSLMEGPFNYGYTF
TRBJ1-2 TRBD1 TRBV6-6 NA CASSSPGQGVSYTF
TRBJ1-2 NA TRBV10-3 NA CAIRSDSYGYTF
TRBJ1-3 NA TRBV5-1 NA CASSSPGGGFGTIYF
TRBJ2-1 TRBD2 TRBV19 NA CASSNPSGAFNEQFF
TRBJ1-1 NA TRBV5-1 NA CASSLASGLNTEAFF
TRBJ2-5 TRBD1 TRBV20-1 NA CSANRGETQYF
TRBJ2-7 TRBD1 TRBV7-9 NA CASSHGYRGYEQYF
TRBJ2-3 NA TRBV7-9 NA CASSPGLYTQYF
TRBJ2-3 TRBD2 TRBV9 NA CASSVGGGYTDTQYF
TRBJ2-6 NA TRBV30 NA CAWSVGGGSGANVLTF
TRBJ1-1 NA TRBV6-4 NA CASSDLAGPEAFF
TRBJ2-3 NA TRBV7-9 NA CASSPLAGSTDTQYF
TRBJ1-5 NA TRBV28 NA CASRGGMSNQPQHF
TRBJ2-1 TRBD2 TRBV7-6 NA CASSPLAGGAYNEQFF
TRBJ1-6 NA TRBV10-3 once CAIRTVGNSPLHF
TRBJ1-3 NA TRBV13 NA CASSLWGDGNTIYF
TRBJ1-5 NA TRBV19 NA CASSIIGGRYSNQPQHF
TRBJ2-2 NA TRBV11-2 NA CASSRLVTGELFF
TRBJ1-2 NA TRBV5-1 NA CASSLVAVSPGYGYTF
TRBJ2-3 TRBD2 TRBV7-3 once CASSRTSGNTDTQYF
TRBJ2-5 NA TRBV30 NA CAWSAPGGTQYF
NA NA TRBV5-1 NA CASSLGQFYEQYF
TRBJ1-6 NA TRBV7-7 NA CASSSVGRGASSYNSPLHF
TRBJ1-1 TRBD1 TRBV18 NA CASSPRQGRPEAFF
TRBJ1-1 TRBD1 TRBV7-2 NA CASSGQGPGTEAFF
TRBJ1-1 NA TRBV27 NA CASSTSDMNTEAFF
TRBJ2-7 NA TRBV7-8 few CASSSSAALEQYF